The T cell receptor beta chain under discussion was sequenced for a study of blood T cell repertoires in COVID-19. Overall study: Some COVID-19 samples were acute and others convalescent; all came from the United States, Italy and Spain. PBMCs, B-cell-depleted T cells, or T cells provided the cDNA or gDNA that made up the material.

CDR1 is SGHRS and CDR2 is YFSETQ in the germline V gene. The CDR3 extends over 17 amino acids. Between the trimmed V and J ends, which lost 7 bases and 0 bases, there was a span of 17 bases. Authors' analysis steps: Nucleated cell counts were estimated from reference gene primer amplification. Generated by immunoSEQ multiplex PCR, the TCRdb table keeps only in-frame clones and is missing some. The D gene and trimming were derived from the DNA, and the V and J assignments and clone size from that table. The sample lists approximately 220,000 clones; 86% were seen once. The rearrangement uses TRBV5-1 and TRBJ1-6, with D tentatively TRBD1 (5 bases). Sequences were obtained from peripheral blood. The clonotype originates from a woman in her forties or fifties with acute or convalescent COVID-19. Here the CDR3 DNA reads TGCGCCAGCGCCGGCGGGGCTATTGGCTCCTATAATTCACCCCTCCACTTT. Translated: CASAGGAIGSYNSPLHF. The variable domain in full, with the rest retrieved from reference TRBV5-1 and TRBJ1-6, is KAGVTQTPRYLIKTRGQQVTLSCSPISGHRSVSWYQQTPGQGLQFLFEYFSETQRNKGNFPGRFSGRQFSNSRSEMNVSTLELGDSALYLCASAGGAIGSYNSPLHFGNGTRLTVT.